The 10 T cell receptor beta chains below come from one sample, sequenced in a study of shared clonotypes between healthy human individuals. Sequencing used immunoSEQ multiplex PCR; TCRdb keeps in-frame clones, though not all of them. This table has 2,100,000 or so clones, approximately 95% appearing once. Sequencing input: naive CD4+ T cells sorted from blood. Stated subset: CD45RA+ positively selected. The source of these receptors is a man aged 18 to 29 in good health.

A single count supports this clone. The J gene is TRBJ2-2, the V gene TRBV15; TRBD2 aligns across 16 bases. The germline V gene has CDR1 LNHNV and CDR2 YYDKDF (reference sequence). The CDR3 has 20 residues. V lost 2 bases to trimming and J lost 0 bases; unmatched junction nucleotides: 6. CDR3 amino acids: CATSRRGLAGGYANTGELFF. As DNA, the CDR3 is TGTGCCACCAGCAGACGGGGACTAGCGGGAGGGTACGCGAACACCGGGGAGCTGTTTTTT.

This clone was seen just once. J is TRBJ2-7 and V is TRBV11-2, with 9 bases matching TRBD2. CDR1 and CDR2 from the germline V gene are SGHAT and FQNNGV. There are 13 residues in the CDR3. J was trimmed by 7 bases and V by 5 bases; bases with no gene match: 6. The CDR3 loop is CASSTGTSIEQYF. For the CDR3, the DNA is TGTGCCAGCAGCACCGGGACTAGCATTGAGCAGTACTTC.

The rearrangement uses TRBV5-1 and TRBJ2-5; 15 nucleotides agree with TRBD2. Germline V CDR1 and CDR2: SGHRS, YFSETQ. The ends lost 3 bases at V and 5 bases at J; junction bases unmatched: 11. The CDR3 has 18 amino acids. DNA for the CDR3: TGCGCCAGCAGCTCCTGGACTAGCGGGGGGGCCGGAGGTGAGACCCAGTACTTC. Translating it yields CASSSWTSGGAGGETQYF. Combining the CDR3 with reference TRBV5-1 and TRBJ2-5 gives the whole variable domain KAGVTQTPRYLIKTRGQQVTLSCSPISGHRSVSWYQQTPGQGLQFLFEYFSETQRNKGNFPGRFSGRQFSNSRSEMNVSTLELGDSALYLCASSSWTSGGAGGETQYFGPGTRLLVL.

The rearrangement uses TRBV11-2 and TRBJ2-7; maybe TRBD2 (5 bases). The V end lost 4 bases, the J end lost 6 bases, and 16 bases lay between the germline ends. Germline CDR1 reads SGHAT; CDR2 reads FQNNGV. The CDR3 is made up of 14 amino acids. CDR3 bases: TGTGCCAGCAGCTCGCGGGCCCTCCGACGCGAGCAGTACTTC. Its translation: CASSSRALRREQYF.

The chain employs TRBV20-1 and TRBJ2-3; D remains unclear. With 3 bases removed from V and 11 bases from J, the gap between germline ends came to 12 bases. The CDR3 is 11 amino acids. CDR1 is DFQATT, CDR2 SNEGSKA, per germline (reference sequence). As DNA, the CDR3 is TGCAGTGCTAGTCCTGGGGTAGAGCAGTATTTT. Translated: CSASPGVEQYF.

The chain carries TRBV10-2 and TRBJ2-3; tentatively, D is TRBD2 (5 bases). Between the trimmed V and J ends, which lost 3 bases and 8 bases, there was a span of 12 bases. The CDR3 length is 13 residues. Germline CDR1 reads WSHSY; CDR2 reads SAAADI. The CDR3 sequence: CASSDAGIPTQYF. For the CDR3, the DNA is TGCGCCAGCAGTGACGCCGGGATTCCTACGCAGTATTTT.

The CDR3 region has the DNA TGTGCCAGTAGGGACAGGGAAGGGCAGCCCCAGCATTTT. This gives the protein CASRDREGQPQHF. The chain is built from TRBV19 and TRBJ1-5, with 8 bases matching TRBD1. The V segment lost 6 bases and the J segment 7 bases; nucleotides outside the gene matches: 5. The germline gives CDR1 LNHDA, CDR2 SQIVND (reference sequence). The CDR3 consists of 13 residues.

The chain joins TRBV11-2 to TRBJ2-7; D is undetermined. Trimming removed 7 bases from V and 1 base from J, with 14 bases in between. CDR1 SGHAT and CDR2 FQNNGV come from the germline V gene. The CDR3 is 14 residues long. This CDR3 reads CASTRVLGSYEQYF. CDR3 DNA: TGTGCCAGCACCCGTGTACTTGGATCCTACGAGCAGTACTTC.

V and J are TRBV29-1 and TRBJ2-1; possible D gene TRBD1, 5 bases. CDR3 length: 13 residues. CDR1 is SQVTM and CDR2 is ANQGSEA in the germline V gene. Deletions cut 7 bases from V and 7 bases from J, with 17 bases between. CDR3 in amino acids: CSGSVAGKNEQFF. The DNA of the CDR3 is TGCAGCGGGTCCGTGGCAGGGAAGAATGAGCAGTTCTTC.

V gene TRBV19 combines with J gene TRBJ1-1, with 7 bases identical to TRBD1. CDR3 length: 13 amino acids. Trimming cost V 9 bases and J 1 base; bases outside gene matches: 5. Germline V gene lookup returns CDR1 LNHDA and CDR2 SQIVND (reference sequence). The CDR3 loop reads CASRDSQNTEAFF. CDR3 DNA: TGTGCCAGCCGGGACAGTCAGAACACTGAAGCTTTCTTT. The full variable domain, in which reference TRBV19 and TRBJ1-1 provide the parts outside the CDR3, is DGGITQSPKYLFRKEGQNVTLSCEQNLNHDAMYWYRQDPGQGLRLIYYSQIVNDFQKGDIAEGYSVSREKKESFPLTVTSAQKNPTAFYLCASRDSQNTEAFFGQGTRLTVV.